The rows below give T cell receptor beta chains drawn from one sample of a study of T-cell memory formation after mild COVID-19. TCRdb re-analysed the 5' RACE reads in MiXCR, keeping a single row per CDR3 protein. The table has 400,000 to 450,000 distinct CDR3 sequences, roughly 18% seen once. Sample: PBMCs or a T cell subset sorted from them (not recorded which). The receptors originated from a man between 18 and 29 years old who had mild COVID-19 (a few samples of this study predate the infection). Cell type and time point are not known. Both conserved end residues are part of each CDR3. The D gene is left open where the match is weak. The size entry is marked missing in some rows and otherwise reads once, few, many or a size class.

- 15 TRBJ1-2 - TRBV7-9 CASSLSPDTSGGYTF TGTGCCAGCAGCCTCTCGCCGGACACGTCTGGGGGCTACACCTTC
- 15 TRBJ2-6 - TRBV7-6 CASSPNRAGANVLTF TGTGCCAGCAGCCCCAACAGGGCTGGGGCCAACGTCCTGACTTTC
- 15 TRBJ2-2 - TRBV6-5 CASSYSGADTGELFF TGTGCCAGCAGTTACTCAGGGGCGGACACCGGGGAGCTGTTTTTT
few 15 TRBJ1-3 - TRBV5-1 CASSSGGLTGNTIYF TGCGCCAGCAGCTCCGGGGGCCTGACTGGAAACACCATATATTTT
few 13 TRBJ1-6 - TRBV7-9 CASSPSEYSPLHF TGTGCCAGCAGCCCGTCGGAGTACTCACCCCTCCACTTT
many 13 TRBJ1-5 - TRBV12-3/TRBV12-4 CASREGTGQPQHF TGTGCCAGCAGAGAGGGGACGGGTCAGCCCCAGCATTTT
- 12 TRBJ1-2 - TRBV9 CASTVPGIGYTF TGTGCCAGCACCGTCCCAGGGATCGGCTACACCTTC
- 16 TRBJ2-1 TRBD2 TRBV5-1 CASSLARGGGYNEQFF TGCGCCAGCAGCTTGGCGCGGGGGGGCGGTTACAATGAGCAGTTCTTC
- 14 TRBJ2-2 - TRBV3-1 CASSRGINTGELFF TGTGCCAGCAGCCGGGGGATTAACACCGGGGAGCTGTTTTTT
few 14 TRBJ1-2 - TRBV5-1 CASSFDEGRAGYTF TGCGCCAGCAGTTTCGACGAAGGGCGAGCTGGCTACACCTTC
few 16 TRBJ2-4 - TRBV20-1 CSARLSHMDGGNIQYF TGCAGTGCTAGACTTTCCCACATGGACGGTGGCAACATTCAGTACTTC
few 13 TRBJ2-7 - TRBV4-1 CASSQAPGTEQYF TGCGCCAGCAGCCAAGCCCCGGGGACCGAGCAGTACTTC
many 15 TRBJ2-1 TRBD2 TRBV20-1 CSAGGAGGTHNEQFF TGCAGTGCTGGCGGGGCGGGGGGGACCCACAATGAGCAGTTCTTC
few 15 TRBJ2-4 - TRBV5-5 CASSLGQTTKNIQYF TGTGCCAGCAGCTTGGGCCAGACTACCAAAAACATTCAGTACTTC
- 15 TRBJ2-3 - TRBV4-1 CASSQARARADTQYF TGCGCCAGCAGCCAAGCCCGGGCCAGAGCAGATACGCAGTATTTT
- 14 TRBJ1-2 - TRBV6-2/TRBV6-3 CASSYAPSDSGYTF TGTGCCAGCAGTTACGCCCCCTCAGATTCAGGCTACACCTTC
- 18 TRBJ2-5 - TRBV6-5 CASSYSIIAGLEGETQYF TGTGCCAGCAGTTACTCGATTATTGCGGGCTTGGAAGGGGAGACCCAGTACTTC
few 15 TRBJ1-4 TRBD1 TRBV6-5 CASSYGGGSNEKLFF TGTGCCAGCAGTTACGGAGGGGGCTCTAATGAAAAACTGTTTTTT
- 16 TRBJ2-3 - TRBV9 CASSVVSGTTTDTQYF TGTGCCAGCAGCGTAGTCTCCGGGACGACCACAGATACGCAGTATTTT
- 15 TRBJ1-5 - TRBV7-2 CASSLEVGEYQPQHF TGTGCCAGCAGCTTAGAAGTAGGCGAGTATCAGCCCCAGCATTTT
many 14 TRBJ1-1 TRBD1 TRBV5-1 CASSAQGAIAEAFF TGCGCCAGCAGCGCACAGGGGGCGATAGCTGAAGCTTTCTTT
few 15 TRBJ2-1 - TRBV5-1 CASSLRGLSYNEQFF TGCGCCAGCAGCTTGCGGGGCCTCTCCTACAATGAGCAGTTCTTC
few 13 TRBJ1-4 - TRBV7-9 CASSAPGDEKLFF TGTGCCAGCAGCGCGCCGGGGGATGAAAAACTGTTTTTT
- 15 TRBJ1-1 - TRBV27 CASSLKGNRVTEAFF TGTGCCAGCAGTTTAAAGGGGAACAGGGTGACTGAAGCTTTCTTT
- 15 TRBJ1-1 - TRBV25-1 CASSPTRLSTTEAFF TGTGCCAGCAGTCCCACCCGTTTGTCTACCACTGAAGCTTTCTTT
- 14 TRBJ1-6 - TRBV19 CASSIGVGDSPLHF TGTGCCAGTAGTATTGGGGTAGGAGATTCACCCCTCCACTTT
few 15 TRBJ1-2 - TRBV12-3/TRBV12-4 CASSFGGGSLYGYTF TGTGCCAGCAGTTTTGGAGGCGGATCTTTATATGGCTACACCTTC
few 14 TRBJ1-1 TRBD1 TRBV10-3 CAITPGGLNTEAFF TGTGCCATCACTCCAGGGGGCCTGAACACTGAAGCTTTCTTT
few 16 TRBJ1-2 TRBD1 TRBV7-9 CASSFGQGDYNYGYTF TGTGCCAGCAGCTTCGGACAGGGCGATTATAACTATGGCTACACCTTC
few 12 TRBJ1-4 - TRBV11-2 CASSPEDEKLFF TGTGCCAGCAGCCCGGAGGATGAAAAACTGTTTTTT
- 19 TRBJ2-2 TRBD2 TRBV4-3 CASSQDIPRVRRGVGELFF TGCGCCAGCAGCCAAGATATCCCTCGGGTGAGGCGGGGGGTCGGGGAGCTGTTTTTT
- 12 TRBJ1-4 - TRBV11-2 CASMDYSEKLFF TGTGCCAGCATGGACTATAGTGAAAAACTGTTTTTT
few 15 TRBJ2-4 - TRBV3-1 CASSQRGGWSDIQYF TGTGCCAGCAGTCAAAGAGGGGGGTGGTCGGACATTCAGTACTTC
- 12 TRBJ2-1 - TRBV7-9 CASSHGATEQFF TGTGCCAGCAGTCACGGAGCGACTGAGCAGTTCTTC
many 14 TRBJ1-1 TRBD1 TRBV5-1 CASSWDRPNTEAFF TGCGCCAGCAGCTGGGACAGGCCGAACACTGAAGCTTTCTTT
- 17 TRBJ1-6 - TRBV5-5 CASSLELVVSYNSPLHF TGTGCCAGCAGCCTAGAACTGGTAGTGTCCTATAATTCACCCCTCCACTTT
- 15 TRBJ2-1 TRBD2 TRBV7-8 CASSQGRGAYNEQFF TGTGCCAGCAGCCAGGGACGGGGGGCCTACAATGAGCAGTTCTTC
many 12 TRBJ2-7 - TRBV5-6 CASSGTSYEQYF TGTGCCAGCAGCGGGACTTCCTACGAGCAGTACTTC
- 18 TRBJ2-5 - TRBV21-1 CASSKVGLAGGLGETQYF TGTGCCAGCAGCAAAGTGGGGCTAGCGGGGGGGCTAGGAGAGACCCAGTACTTC
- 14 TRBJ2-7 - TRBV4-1 CASRLTGNSYEQYF TGCGCCAGCAGGCTTACCGGGAACTCCTACGAGCAGTACTTC
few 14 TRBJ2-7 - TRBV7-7 CASSLVPGDDEQYF TGTGCCAGCAGCTTAGTCCCAGGGGACGACGAGCAGTACTTC
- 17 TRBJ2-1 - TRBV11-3 CASSEGRGGVLYNEQFF TGTGCCAGCAGCGAAGGACGGGGCGGGGTGCTGTACAATGAGCAGTTCTTC
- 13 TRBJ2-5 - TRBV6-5 CASSYGTGETQYF TGTGCCAGCAGCTACGGGACCGGAGAGACCCAGTACTTC
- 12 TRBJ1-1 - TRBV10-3 CAISMANTEAFF TGTGCCATCAGTATGGCGAACACTGAAGCTTTCTTT
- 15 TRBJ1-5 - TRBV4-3 CASSLRAGLDQPQHF TGCGCCAGCAGCCTAAGGGCAGGGTTAGATCAGCCCCAGCATTTT
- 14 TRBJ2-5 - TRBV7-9 CASSLQGIEETQYF TGTGCCAGCAGCTTACAGGGGATTGAAGAGACCCAGTACTTC
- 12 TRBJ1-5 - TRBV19 CASVQGNQPQHF TGTGCCAGTGTACAGGGTAATCAGCCCCAGCATTTT
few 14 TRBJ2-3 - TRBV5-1 CASSLLEGEDTQYF TGCGCCAGCAGCTTGTTGGAAGGGGAAGATACGCAGTATTTT
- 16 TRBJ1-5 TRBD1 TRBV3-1 CASSHSQTGRWQPQHF TGTGCCAGCAGCCACTCCCAGACAGGGCGGTGGCAGCCCCAGCATTTT
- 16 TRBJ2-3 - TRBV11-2 CASSFVGQGGRDTQYF TGTGCCAGCAGCTTTGTTGGGCAGGGGGGTCGAGATACGCAGTATTTT